The clone carrying this TCR beta chain was counted a few times. Its antigen is unidentified. This record belongs to a study of CD8 T cells in ankylosing spondylitis. Study-wide results and caveats: A TCR beta motif made of 7 to 9 highly homologous variants seemed typical of ankylosing spondylitis blood. Clones tied to disease were said to be significantly enriched in matched ankylosing spondylitis synovial fluid.

TCRdb ran MiXCR on the 5' RACE reads and lists one entry per CDR3 protein. Found here are some 840,000 distinct CDR3 sequences, approximately 12% of them singletons; the top ten hold roughly 0.51%. CDR3 length: 15 amino acids. Germline values: CDR1 SGHVS, CDR2 FNYEAQ. V dropped 3 bases and J dropped 4; count of bases not matched to a gene: 5. The origin of this receptor is a male donor with ankylosing spondylitis. The chain has TRBV7-6 and TRBJ2-3, with TRBD1 identical over 9 bases. Material: blood, either unsorted or a sorted T cell fraction (not recorded which). This chain's CDR3 is CASSFRGQGSDTQYF. The CDR3 bases are TGTGCCAGCAGCTTCAGGGGACAGGGATCAGATACGCAGTATTTT.